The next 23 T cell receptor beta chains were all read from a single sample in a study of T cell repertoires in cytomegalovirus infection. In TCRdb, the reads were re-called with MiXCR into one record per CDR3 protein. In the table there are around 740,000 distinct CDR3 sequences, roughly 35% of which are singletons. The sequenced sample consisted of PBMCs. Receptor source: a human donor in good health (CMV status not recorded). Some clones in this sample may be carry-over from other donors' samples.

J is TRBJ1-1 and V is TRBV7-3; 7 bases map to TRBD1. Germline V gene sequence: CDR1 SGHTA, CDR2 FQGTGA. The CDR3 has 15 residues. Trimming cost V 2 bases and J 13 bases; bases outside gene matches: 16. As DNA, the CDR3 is TGTGCCAGCAGCTTAGAGACAGGGTTGTCCCCAAAGGTTTTCTTT. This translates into CASSLETGLSPKVFF.

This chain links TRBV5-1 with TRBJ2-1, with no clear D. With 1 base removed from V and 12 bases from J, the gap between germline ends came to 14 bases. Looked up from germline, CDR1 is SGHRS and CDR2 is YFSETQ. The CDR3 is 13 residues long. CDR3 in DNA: TGCGCCAGCAGCTTGCGGCGGTGGCTGGTGCAGTTCTTC. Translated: CASSLRRWLVQFF.

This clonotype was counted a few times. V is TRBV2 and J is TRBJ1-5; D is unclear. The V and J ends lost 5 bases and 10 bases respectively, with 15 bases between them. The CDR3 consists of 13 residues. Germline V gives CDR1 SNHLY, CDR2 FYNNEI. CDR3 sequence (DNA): TGTGCCAGCAGTCCTTACCTGGAAGGACCCCAGCATTTT. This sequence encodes CASSPYLEGPQHF.

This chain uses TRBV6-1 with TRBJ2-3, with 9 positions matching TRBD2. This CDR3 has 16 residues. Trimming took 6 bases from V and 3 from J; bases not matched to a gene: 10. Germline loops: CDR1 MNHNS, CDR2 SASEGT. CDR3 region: CASRQRTSETTDTQYF. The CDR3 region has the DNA TGTGCCAGCAGACAAAGGACTAGCGAGACTACAGATACGCAGTATTTT.

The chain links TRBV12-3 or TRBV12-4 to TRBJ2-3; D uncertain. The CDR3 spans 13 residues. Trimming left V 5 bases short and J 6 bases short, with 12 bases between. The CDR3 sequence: CASSPVEGDTQYF. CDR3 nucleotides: TGTGCCAGCAGTCCCGTCGAAGGGGATACGCAGTATTTT.

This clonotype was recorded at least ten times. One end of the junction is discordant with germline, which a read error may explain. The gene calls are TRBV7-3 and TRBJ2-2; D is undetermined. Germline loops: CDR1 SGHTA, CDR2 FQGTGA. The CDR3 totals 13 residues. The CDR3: CASSLTNTGELFF. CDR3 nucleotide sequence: TGTGCCAGCAGCCTGACGAACACCGGAGAGCTGTTTTTT.

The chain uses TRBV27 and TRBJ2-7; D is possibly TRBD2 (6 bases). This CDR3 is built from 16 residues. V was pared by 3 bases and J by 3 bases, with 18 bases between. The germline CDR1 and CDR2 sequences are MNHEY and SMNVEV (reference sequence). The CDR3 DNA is TGTGCCAGCAGTTTGGGCACACCAAGGGAGGTCTACGAGCAGTACTTC. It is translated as CASSLGTPREVYEQYF.

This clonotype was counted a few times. Here the CDR3 reads CSAPDRQGTEAFF. The CDR3 region has the DNA TGCAGTGCGCCGGACAGGCAAGGCACTGAAGCTTTCTTT. This chain connects TRBV20-1 to TRBJ1-1; TRBD1 matches at 7 bases. Germline V CDR1 and CDR2: DFQATT, SNEGSKA (reference sequence). V lost 6 bases and J lost 4; bases outside the gene matches: 8. The CDR3 extends over 13 amino acids.

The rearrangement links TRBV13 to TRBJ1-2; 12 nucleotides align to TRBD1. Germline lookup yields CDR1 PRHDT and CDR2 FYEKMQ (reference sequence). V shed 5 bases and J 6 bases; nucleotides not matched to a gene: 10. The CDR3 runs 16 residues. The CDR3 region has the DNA TGTGCCAGCAGCCTAACCGGGACAGGGGGCATCCATGGCTACACCTTC. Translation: CASSLTGTGGIHGYTF. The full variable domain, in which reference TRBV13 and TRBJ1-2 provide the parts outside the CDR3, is AAGVIQSPRHLIKEKRETATLKCYPIPRHDTVYWYQQGPGQDPQFLISFYEKMQSDKGSIPDRFSAQQFSDYHSELNMSSLELGDSALYFCASSLTGTGGIHGYTFGSGTRLTVV.

The chain's CDR3 is CAISQTGASQETQYF. The DNA for the CDR3 is TGTGCCATCAGTCAGACAGGGGCTTCCCAAGAGACCCAGTACTTC. This chain uses TRBV10-3 with TRBJ2-5; the match to TRBD1 covers 8 bases. V lost 5 bases, J lost 1 base, and 6 bases stayed unmatched. Germline CDR1 ENHRY, CDR2 SYGVKD. The CDR3 has 15 residues.

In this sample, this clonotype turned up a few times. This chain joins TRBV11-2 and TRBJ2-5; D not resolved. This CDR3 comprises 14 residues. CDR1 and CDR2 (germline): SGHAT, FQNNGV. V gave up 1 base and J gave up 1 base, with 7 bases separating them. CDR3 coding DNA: TGTGCCAGCAGCTTAGTCCCGTTCCAAGAGACCCAGTACTTC. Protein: CASSLVPFQETQYF.

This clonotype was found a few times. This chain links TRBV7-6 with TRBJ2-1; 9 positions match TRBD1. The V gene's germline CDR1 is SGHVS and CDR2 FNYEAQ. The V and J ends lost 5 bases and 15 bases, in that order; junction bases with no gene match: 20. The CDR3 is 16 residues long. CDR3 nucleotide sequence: TGTGCCAGCAGCGGGACAGGGAATTCTCTAGTCCTCGTCGGGTTCTTC. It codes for CASSGTGNSLVLVGFF.

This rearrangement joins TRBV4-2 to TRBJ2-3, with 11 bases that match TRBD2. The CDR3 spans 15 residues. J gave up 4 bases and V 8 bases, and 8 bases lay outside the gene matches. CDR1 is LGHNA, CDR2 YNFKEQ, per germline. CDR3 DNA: TGTGCCAGCTCAACTAGCGGGAGTACAGCAGATACGCAGTATTTT. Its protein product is CASSTSGSTADTQYF.

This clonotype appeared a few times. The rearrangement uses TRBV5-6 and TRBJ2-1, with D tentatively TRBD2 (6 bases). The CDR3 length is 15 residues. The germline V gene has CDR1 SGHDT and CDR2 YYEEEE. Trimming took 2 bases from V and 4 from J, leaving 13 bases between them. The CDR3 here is CASSFPRGMYNEQFF. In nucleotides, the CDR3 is TGTGCCAGCAGCTTCCCCCGGGGGATGTACAATGAGCAGTTCTTC.

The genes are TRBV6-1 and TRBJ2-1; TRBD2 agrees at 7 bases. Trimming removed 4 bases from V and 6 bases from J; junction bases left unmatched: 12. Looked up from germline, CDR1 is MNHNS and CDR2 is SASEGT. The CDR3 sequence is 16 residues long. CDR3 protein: CASSVGGTIPLNEQFF. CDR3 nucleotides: TGTGCCAGCAGTGTGGGGGGGACTATCCCTCTCAATGAGCAGTTCTTC.

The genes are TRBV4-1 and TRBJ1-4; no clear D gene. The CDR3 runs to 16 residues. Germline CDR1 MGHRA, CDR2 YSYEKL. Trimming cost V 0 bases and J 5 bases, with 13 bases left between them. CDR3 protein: CASSQDWASQNEKLFF. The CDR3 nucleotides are TGCGCCAGCAGCCAAGATTGGGCCAGCCAAAATGAAAAACTGTTTTTT.

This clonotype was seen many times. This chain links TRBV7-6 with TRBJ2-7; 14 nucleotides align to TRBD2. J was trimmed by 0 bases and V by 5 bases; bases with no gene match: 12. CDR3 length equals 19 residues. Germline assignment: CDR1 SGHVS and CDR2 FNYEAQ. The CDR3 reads CASSHTGTSGSRSSYEQYF. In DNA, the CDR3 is TGTGCCAGCAGCCACACCGGGACTAGCGGGAGTAGGAGCTCCTACGAGCAGTACTTC.

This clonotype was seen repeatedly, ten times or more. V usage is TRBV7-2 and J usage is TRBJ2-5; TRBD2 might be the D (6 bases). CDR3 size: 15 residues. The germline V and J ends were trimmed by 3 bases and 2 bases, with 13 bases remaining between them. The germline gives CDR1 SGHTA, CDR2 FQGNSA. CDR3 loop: CASSLASGSQETQYF. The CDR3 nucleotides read TGTGCCAGCAGCTTGGCAAGCGGGTCTCAAGAGACCCAGTACTTC. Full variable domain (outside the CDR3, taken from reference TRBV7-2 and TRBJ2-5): GAGVSQSPSNKVTEKGKDVELRCDPISGHTALYWYRQSLGQGLEFLIYFQGNSAPDKSGLPSDRFSAERTGGSVSTLTIQRTQQEDSAVYLCASSLASGSQETQYFGPGTRLLVL.

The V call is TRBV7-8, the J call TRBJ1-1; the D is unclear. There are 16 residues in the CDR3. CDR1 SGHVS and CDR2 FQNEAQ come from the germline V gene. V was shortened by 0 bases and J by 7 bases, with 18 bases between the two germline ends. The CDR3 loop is CASSLALSRGRGEAFF. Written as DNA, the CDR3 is TGTGCCAGCAGCTTAGCGCTGTCACGAGGCCGCGGTGAAGCTTTCTTT.

The CDR3 here is CASRLLSRDRDRYTGELFF. CDR3 coding DNA: TGTGCCAGCAGGCTTCTAAGCCGGGACAGGGACAGGTACACCGGGGAGCTGTTTTTT. The V call is TRBV6-1, the J call TRBJ2-2, with 9 bases that match TRBD1. The germline gives CDR1 MNHNS, CDR2 SASEGT. The CDR3 sequence is 19 residues long. Losses at the gene ends were 6 bases for V and 3 bases for J; bases not matched to a gene: 17.

CDR3 loop: CATSRGSGANVLTF. The DNA for the CDR3 is TGTGCCACCAGCAGGGGCTCTGGGGCCAACGTCCTGACTTTC. The J gene is TRBJ2-6, the V gene TRBV15; D call uncertain. The CDR3 extends over 14 amino acids. V was pared by 3 bases and J by 0 bases, with 3 bases between. Germline values: CDR1 LNHNV, CDR2 YYDKDF (reference sequence).

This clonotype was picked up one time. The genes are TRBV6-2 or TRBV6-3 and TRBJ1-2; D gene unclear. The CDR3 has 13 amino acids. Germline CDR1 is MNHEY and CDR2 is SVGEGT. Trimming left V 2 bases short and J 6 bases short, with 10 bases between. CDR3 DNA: TGTGCCAGCAGTTACGAAGGGTGGGATGGCTACACCTTC. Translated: CASSYEGWDGYTF.

The CDR3 sequence is CASSSGWGDGFREQYF. CDR3 in DNA: TGTGCCAGCAGTTCCGGGTGGGGGGACGGTTTTCGCGAGCAGTACTTC. This chain links TRBV28 with TRBJ2-7, with a tentative D call TRBD2 (6 bases). Germline values: CDR1 MDHEN, CDR2 SYDVKM. The CDR3 contains 16 residues. Trimming took 4 bases from V and 6 from J, leaving 22 bases between them. The full variable domain, in which reference TRBV28 and TRBJ2-7 provide the parts outside the CDR3, is DVKVTQSSRYLVKRTGEKVFLECVQDMDHENMFWYRQDPGLGLRLIYFSYDVKMKEKGDIPEGYSVSREKKERFSLILESASTNQTSMYLCASSSGWGDGFREQYFGPGTRLTVT.